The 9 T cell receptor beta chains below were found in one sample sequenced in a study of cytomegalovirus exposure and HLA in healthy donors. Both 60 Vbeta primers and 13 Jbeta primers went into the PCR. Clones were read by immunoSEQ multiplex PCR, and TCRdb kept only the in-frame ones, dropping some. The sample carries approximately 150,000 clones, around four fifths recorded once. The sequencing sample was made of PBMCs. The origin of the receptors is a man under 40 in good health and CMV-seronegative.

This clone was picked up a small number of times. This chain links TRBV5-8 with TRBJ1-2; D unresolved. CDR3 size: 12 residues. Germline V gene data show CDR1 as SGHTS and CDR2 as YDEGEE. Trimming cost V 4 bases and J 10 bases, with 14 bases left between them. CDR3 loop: CASSPYQLFYTF. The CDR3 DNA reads TGTGCCAGCAGCCCCTACCAACTTTTCTACACCTTC.

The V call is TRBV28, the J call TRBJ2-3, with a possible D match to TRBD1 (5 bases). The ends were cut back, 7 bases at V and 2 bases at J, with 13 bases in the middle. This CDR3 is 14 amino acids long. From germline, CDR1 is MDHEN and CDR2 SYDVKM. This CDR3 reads CASNLDSFTDTQYF. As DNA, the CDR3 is TGTGCCAGCAACCTCGACAGTTTCACAGATACGCAGTATTTT.

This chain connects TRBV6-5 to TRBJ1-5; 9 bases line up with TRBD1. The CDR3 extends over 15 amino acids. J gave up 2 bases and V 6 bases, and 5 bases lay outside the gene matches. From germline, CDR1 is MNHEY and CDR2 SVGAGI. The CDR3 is CASSRGQGGNQPQHF. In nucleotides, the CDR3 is TGTGCCAGCAGCAGGGGACAGGGAGGCAATCAGCCCCAGCATTTT.

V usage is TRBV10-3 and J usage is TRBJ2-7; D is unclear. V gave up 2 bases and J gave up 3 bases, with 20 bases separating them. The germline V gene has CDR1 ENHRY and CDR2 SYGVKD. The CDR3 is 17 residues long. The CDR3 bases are TGTGCCATCAGTGAGATGGAGCCGCTTCCAACGGGCTACGAGCAGTACTTC. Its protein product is CAISEMEPLPTGYEQYF.

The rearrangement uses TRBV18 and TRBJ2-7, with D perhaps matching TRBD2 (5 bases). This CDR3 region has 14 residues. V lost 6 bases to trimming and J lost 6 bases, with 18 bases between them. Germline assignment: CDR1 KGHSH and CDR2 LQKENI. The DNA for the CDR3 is TGTGCCAGCTCCCCCGAGGGAAAGACCGGCGAGCAGTACTTC. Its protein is CASSPEGKTGEQYF.

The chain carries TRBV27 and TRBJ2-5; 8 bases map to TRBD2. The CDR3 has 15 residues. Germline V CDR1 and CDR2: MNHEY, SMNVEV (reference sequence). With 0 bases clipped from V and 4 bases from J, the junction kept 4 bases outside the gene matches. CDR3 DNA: TGTGCCAGCAGTTTATCCCGGGGGGGTACAGAGACCCAGTACTTC. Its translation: CASSLSRGGTETQYF.

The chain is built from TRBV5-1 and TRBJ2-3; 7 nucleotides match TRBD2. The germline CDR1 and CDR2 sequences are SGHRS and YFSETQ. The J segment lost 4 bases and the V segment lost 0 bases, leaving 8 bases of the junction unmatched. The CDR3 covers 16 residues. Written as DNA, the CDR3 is TGCGCCAGCAGCTTGGGGGGAGCGGGATTCGCAGATACGCAGTATTTT. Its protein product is CASSLGGAGFADTQYF.

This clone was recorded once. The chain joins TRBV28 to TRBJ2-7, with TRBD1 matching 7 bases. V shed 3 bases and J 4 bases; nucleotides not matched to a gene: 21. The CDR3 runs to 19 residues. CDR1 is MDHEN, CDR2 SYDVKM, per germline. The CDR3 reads CASSFTFGQVSLLPYEQYF. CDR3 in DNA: TGTGCCAGCAGTTTTACGTTTGGACAGGTTTCCCTCCTCCCTTACGAGCAGTACTTC.

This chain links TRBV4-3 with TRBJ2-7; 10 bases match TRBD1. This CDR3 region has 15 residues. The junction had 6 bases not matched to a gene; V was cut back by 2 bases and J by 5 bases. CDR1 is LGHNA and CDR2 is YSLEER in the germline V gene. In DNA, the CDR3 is TGCGCCAGCAGCCAAAGAGGGACAGGGGAAGACGAGCAGTACTTC. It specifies CASSQRGTGEDEQYF.